This passage covers 12 T cell receptor beta chains from one sample sequenced in a study of cytomegalovirus exposure and HLA in healthy donors. Vbeta (60) and Jbeta (13) primers were used in the PCR. Profiling relied on immunoSEQ multiplex PCR, and the TCRdb table lists in-frame clones only, not all of them. The sample holds 150,000 or so clones; 82% are singletons and the top ten take about 6.1%. The sequenced material came from PBMCs. These receptors were taken from a woman between 50 and 59 years old in good health and CMV-seropositive.

V is TRBV4-3 and J is TRBJ1-2, with a tentative D call TRBD1 (6 bases). The length of the CDR3 is 15 residues. V lost 0 bases to trimming and J lost 4 bases, with 12 bases between them. From germline, CDR1 is LGHNA and CDR2 YSLEER. The CDR3 DNA reads TGCGCCAGCAGCCAAGAGAGACCAGGGGCCTATGGCTACACCTTC. Protein product: CASSQERPGAYGYTF.

The gene calls are TRBV7-2 and TRBJ2-2, with 12 nucleotides matching TRBD2. Germline assignment: CDR1 SGHTA and CDR2 FQGNSA. CDR3 length: 15 amino acids. The V segment lost 1 base and the J segment 6 bases; nucleotides outside the gene matches: 0. The CDR3 sequence is CASSLGLAGAGELFF. The CDR3 DNA reads TGTGCCAGCAGCTTAGGACTAGCGGGGGCCGGGGAGCTGTTTTTT.

The chain is built from TRBV27 and TRBJ2-4; no definite D call. V was cut by 3 bases and J by 1 base, with 4 bases left in between. Germline CDR1 reads MNHEY; CDR2 reads SMNVEV (reference sequence). The CDR3 has 13 residues. In DNA form, the CDR3 reads TGTGCCAGCAGTTTTTCTGCCAAAAACATTCAGTACTTC. It is translated as CASSFSAKNIQYF.

The chain carries TRBV12-5 and TRBJ2-5; D possibly corresponds to TRBD2 (6 bases). Gene TRBJ2-7 matches the end of the DNA better, so the J call may be wrong. CDR3 length: 14 amino acids. Germline-derived CDR1 and CDR2 are LGHNT and FRNRAP. The CDR3 region is CASGLLHGGYEQYF. Written as DNA, the CDR3 is TGTGCTAGTGGTTTGCTACACGGGGGTTACGAGCAGTACTTC.

The gene calls are TRBV6-5 and TRBJ1-1, with D uncertain. The germline V and J ends were trimmed by 5 bases and 5 bases, with 12 bases remaining between them. The CDR3 sequence is 13 residues long. Per germline, CDR1 MNHEY and CDR2 SVGAGI. The CDR3 DNA reads TGTGCCAGCAGTCGCCCCGAGGGAACTGAAGCTTTCTTT. It specifies CASSRPEGTEAFF.

The CDR3 sequence: CATTWALNTEAFF. CDR3 DNA sequence: TGTGCCACCACCTGGGCCCTGAACACTGAAGCTTTCTTT. The rearrangement links TRBV6-1 to TRBJ1-1; no clear D gene. Germline V gene lookup returns CDR1 MNHNS and CDR2 SASEGT. The CDR3 totals 13 residues. V was shortened by 10 bases and J by 0 bases, with 12 bases between the two germline ends.

The chain carries TRBV6-1 and TRBJ2-7, with 12 bases that match TRBD2. This CDR3 contains 14 residues. V gave up 6 bases and J gave up 2 bases; unmatched junction bases: 2. From germline, CDR1 is MNHNS and CDR2 SASEGT. This chain's CDR3 is CASRTSGGTYEQYF. Here the CDR3 DNA reads TGTGCCAGCAGAACTAGCGGGGGGACCTACGAGCAGTACTTC.

The chain carries TRBV15 and TRBJ1-5; 8 nucleotides match TRBD1. CDR3 length equals 15 residues. CDR1 and CDR2 (germline): LNHNV, YYDKDF (reference sequence). Trimming removed 4 bases from V and 3 bases from J; junction bases left unmatched: 5. Here the CDR3 DNA reads TGTGCCACCAGCAAACCGGGACAGGTCAATCAGCCCCAGCATTTT. It is translated as CATSKPGQVNQPQHF. Using reference TRBV15 and TRBJ1-5 for the parts outside the CDR3, the full variable domain is DAMVIQNPRYQVTQFGKPVTLSCSQTLNHNVMYWYQQKSSQAPKLLFHYYDKDFNNEADTPDNFQSRRPNTSFCFLDIRSPGLGDTAMYLCATSKPGQVNQPQHFGDGTRLSIL.

This chain links TRBV5-1 with TRBJ2-6; 10 bases agree with TRBD1. The CDR3 totals 18 residues. J was trimmed by 3 bases and V by 4 bases; bases with no gene match: 10. Per the germline V gene, CDR1 is SGHRS and CDR2 is YFSETQ. In DNA, the CDR3 is TGCGCCAGCAGCATCGGGACAGGGGCCCTCTATGGGGCCAACGTCCTGACTTTC. Encoded protein: CASSIGTGALYGANVLTF.

The chain is built from TRBV6-8 and TRBJ2-3, with 11 bases matching TRBD2. The CDR3 is 15 amino acids. The germline V gene encodes CDR1 MNHGY and CDR2 SAAAGT. With V trimmed by 5 bases and J by 4 bases, 5 bases remained unmatched. The CDR3 spells CASSPLAGGPDTQYF. The CDR3 nucleotides are TGTGCCAGCAGTCCCCTAGCGGGGGGCCCAGATACGCAGTATTTT.

The rearrangement links TRBV6-1 to TRBJ2-7; 12 bases align to TRBD1. The germline gives CDR1 MNHNS, CDR2 SASEGT. Losses at the gene ends were 5 bases for V and 6 bases for J; bases not matched to a gene: 5. The CDR3 runs to 14 residues. This chain's CDR3 is CASSWGQGAGEQYF. The CDR3 DNA reads as TGTGCCAGCAGTTGGGGACAGGGGGCGGGCGAGCAGTACTTC.

The V gene is TRBV5-1, the J gene TRBJ2-7; 7 nucleotides align to TRBD2. Germline V gene data show CDR1 as SGHRS and CDR2 as YFSETQ. Germline trimming cut 0 bases from V and 0 bases from J; bases unmatched to any gene: 9. This CDR3 has 17 residues. CDR3 loop: CASSLVRGVGYSYEQYF. CDR3 DNA: TGCGCCAGCAGCTTGGTTCGGGGGGTCGGGTACTCCTACGAGCAGTACTTC.